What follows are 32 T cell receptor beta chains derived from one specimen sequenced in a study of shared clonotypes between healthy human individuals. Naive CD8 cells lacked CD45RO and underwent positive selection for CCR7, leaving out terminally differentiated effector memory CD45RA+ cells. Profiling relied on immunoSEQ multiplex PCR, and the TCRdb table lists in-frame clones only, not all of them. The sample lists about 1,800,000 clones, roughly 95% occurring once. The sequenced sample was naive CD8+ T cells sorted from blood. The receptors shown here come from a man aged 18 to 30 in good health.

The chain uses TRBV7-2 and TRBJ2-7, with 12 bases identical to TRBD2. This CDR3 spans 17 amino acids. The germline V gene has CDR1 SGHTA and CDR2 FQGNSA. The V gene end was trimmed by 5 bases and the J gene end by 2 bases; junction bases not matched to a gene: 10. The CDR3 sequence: CASSLSTSGGFTYEQYF. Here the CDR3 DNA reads TGTGCCAGCAGCCTCTCTACTAGCGGGGGGTTCACCTACGAGCAGTACTTC. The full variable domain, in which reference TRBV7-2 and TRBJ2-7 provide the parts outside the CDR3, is GAGVSQSPSNKVTEKGKDVELRCDPISGHTALYWYRQSLGQGLEFLIYFQGNSAPDKSGLPSDRFSAERTGGSVSTLTIQRTQQEDSAVYLCASSLSTSGGFTYEQYFGPGTRLTVT.

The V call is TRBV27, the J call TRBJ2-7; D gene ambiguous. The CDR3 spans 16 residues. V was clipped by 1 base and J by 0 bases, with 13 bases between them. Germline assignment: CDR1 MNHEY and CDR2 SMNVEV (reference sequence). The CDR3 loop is CASSLLAVMGSYEQYF. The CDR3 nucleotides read TGTGCCAGCAGTTTATTAGCAGTGATGGGCTCCTACGAGCAGTACTTC.

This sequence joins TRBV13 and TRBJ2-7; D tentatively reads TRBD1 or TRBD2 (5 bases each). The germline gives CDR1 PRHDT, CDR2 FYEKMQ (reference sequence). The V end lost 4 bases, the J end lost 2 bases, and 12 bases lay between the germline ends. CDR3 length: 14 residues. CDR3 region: CASSSQGGPYEQYF. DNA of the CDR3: TGTGCCAGCAGCTCGCAGGGCGGGCCCTACGAGCAGTACTTC.

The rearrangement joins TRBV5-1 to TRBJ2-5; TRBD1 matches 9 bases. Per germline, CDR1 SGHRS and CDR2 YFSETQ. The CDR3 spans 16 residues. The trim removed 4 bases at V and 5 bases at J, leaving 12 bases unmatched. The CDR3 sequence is CASSPTGDGTGETQYF. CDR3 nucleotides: TGCGCCAGCAGCCCGACAGGGGATGGGACAGGGGAGACCCAGTACTTC.

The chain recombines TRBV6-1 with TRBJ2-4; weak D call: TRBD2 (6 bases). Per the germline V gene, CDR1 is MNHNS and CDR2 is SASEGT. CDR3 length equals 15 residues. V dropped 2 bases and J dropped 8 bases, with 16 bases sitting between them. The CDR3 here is CASSEPTGGVDIQYF. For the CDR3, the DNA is TGTGCCAGCAGTGAACCCACAGGAGGGGTTGACATTCAGTACTTC.

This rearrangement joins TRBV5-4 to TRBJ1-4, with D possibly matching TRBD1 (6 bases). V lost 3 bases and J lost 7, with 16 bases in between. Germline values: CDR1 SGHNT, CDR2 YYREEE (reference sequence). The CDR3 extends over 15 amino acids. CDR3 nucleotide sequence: TGTGCCAGCAGCTCTTCCCAGGGGCTGGCTGAAAAACTGTTTTTT. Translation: CASSSSQGLAEKLFF.

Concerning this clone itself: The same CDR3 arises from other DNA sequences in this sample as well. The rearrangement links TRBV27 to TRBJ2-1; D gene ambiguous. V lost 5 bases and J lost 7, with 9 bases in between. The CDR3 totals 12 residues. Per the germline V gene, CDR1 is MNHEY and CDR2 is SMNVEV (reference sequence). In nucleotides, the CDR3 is TGTGCCAGCAGTCTCGCAGGTAATGAGCAGTTCTTC. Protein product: CASSLAGNEQFF.

The CDR3 sequence is CASSAETGRFPYEQYF. The CDR3 DNA is TGTGCCAGCAGCGCTGAGACCGGGCGATTCCCCTACGAGCAGTACTTC. The chain carries TRBV9 and TRBJ2-7; D gene unclear. This CDR3 region has 16 residues. Trimming removed 3 bases from V and 2 bases from J, with 18 bases in between. Germline values: CDR1 SGDLS, CDR2 YYNGEE.

The CDR3 sequence is CASRGDHSTPPGYTF. Here the CDR3 DNA reads TGTGCCAGCAGAGGCGACCATTCGACGCCCCCTGGCTACACCTTC. The chain joins TRBV6-1 to TRBJ1-2; D gene ambiguous. V lost 6 bases and J lost 7, with 21 bases in between. Germline lookup yields CDR1 MNHNS and CDR2 SASEGT. This CDR3 spans 15 amino acids.

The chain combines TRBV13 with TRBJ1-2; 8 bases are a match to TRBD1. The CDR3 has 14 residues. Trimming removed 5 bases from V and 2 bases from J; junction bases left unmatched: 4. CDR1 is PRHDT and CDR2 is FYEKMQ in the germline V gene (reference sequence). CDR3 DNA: TGTGCCAGCAGCCAGCGGACAGGGAACTATGGCTACACCTTC. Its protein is CASSQRTGNYGYTF.

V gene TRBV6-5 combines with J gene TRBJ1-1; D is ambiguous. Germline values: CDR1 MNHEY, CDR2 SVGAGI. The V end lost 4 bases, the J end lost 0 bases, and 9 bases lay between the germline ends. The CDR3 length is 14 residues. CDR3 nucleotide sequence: TGTGCCAGCAGTTTTGAGAGCATGAACACTGAAGCTTTCTTT. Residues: CASSFESMNTEAFF.

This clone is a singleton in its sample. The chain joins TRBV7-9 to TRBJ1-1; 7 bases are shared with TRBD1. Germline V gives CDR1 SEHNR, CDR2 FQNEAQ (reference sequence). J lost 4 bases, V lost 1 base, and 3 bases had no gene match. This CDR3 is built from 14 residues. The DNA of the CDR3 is TGTGCCAGCAGCTTAGGGGAGGGGGCCACTGAAGCTTTCTTT. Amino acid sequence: CASSLGEGATEAFF.

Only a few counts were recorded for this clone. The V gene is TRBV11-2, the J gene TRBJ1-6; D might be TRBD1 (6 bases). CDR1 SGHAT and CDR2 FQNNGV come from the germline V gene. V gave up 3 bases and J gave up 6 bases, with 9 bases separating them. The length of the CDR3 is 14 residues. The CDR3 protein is CASSFSRGNSPLHF. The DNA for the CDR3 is TGTGCCAGCAGCTTTAGCAGGGGTAATTCACCCCTCCACTTT.

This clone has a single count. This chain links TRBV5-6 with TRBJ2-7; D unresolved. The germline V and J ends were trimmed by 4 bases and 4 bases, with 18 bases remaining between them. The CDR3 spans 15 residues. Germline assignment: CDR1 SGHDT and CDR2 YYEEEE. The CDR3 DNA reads TGTGCCAGCAGCGCTGGGATCGGCGCTGTATACGAGCAGTACTTC. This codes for CASSAGIGAVYEQYF.

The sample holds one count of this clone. CDR3 sequence reads: CASSFGWAYNSPLHF. DNA of the CDR3: TGTGCCAGCAGTTTCGGATGGGCCTATAATTCACCCCTCCACTTT. This chain connects TRBV27 to TRBJ1-6; no reliable D call. The V end lost 3 bases, the J end lost 2 bases, and 8 bases lay between the germline ends. CDR1 and CDR2 from the germline V gene are MNHEY and SMNVEV (reference sequence). This CDR3 is 15 amino acids long.

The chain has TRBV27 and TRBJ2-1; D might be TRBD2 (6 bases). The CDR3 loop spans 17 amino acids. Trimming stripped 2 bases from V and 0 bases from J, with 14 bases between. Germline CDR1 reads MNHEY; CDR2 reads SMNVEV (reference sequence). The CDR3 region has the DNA TGTGCCAGCAGTTTAGTCGGCGGGGTCCCCTCCTACAATGAGCAGTTCTTC. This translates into CASSLVGGVPSYNEQFF.

This chain's CDR3 is CASSNWGQGGEQYF. CDR3 nucleotide sequence: TGTGCCAGCAGCAATTGGGGGCAGGGGGGCGAGCAGTACTTC. This chain connects TRBV5-6 to TRBJ2-7; perhaps TRBD1 as D (7 bases). The CDR3 loop spans 14 amino acids. V gave up 4 bases and J gave up 6 bases, with 17 bases separating them. The germline V gene encodes CDR1 SGHDT and CDR2 YYEEEE. Full variable domain (missing parts from reference TRBV5-6 and TRBJ2-7): DAGVTQSPTHLIKTRGQQVTLRCSPKSGHDTVSWYQQALGQGPQFIFQYYEEEERQRGNFPDRFSGHQFPNYSSELNVNALLLGDSALYLCASSNWGQGGEQYFGPGTRLTVT.

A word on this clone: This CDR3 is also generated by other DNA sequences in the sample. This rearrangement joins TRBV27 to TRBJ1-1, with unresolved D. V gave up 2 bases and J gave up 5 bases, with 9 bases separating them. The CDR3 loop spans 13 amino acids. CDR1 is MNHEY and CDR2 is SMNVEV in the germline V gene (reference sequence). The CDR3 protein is CASSLGGSTEAFF. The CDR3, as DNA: TGTGCCAGCAGTTTAGGAGGCAGTACTGAAGCTTTCTTT.

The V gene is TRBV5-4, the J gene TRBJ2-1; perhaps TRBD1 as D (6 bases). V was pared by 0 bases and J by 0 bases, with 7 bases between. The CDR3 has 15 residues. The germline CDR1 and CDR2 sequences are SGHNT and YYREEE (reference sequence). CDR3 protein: CASSLEGGSYNEQFF. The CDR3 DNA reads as TGTGCCAGCAGCTTGGAAGGGGGCTCCTACAATGAGCAGTTCTTC. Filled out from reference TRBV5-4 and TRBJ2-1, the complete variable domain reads ETGVTQSPTHLIKTRGQQVTLRCSSQSGHNTVSWYQQALGQGPQFIFQYYREEENGRGNFPPRFSGLQFPNYSSELNVNALELDDSALYLCASSLEGGSYNEQFFGPGTRLTVL.

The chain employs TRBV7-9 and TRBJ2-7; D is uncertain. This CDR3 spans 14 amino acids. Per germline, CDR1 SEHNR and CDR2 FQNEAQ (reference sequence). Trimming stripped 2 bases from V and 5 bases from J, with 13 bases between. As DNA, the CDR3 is TGTGCCAGCAGCTTACACAACGCAGACAACGAGCAGTACTTC. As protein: CASSLHNADNEQYF. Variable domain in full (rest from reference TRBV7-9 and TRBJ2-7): DTGVSQNPRHKITKRGQNVTFRCDPISEHNRLYWYRQTLGQGPEFLTYFQNEAQLEKSRLLSDRFSAERPKGSFSTLEIQRTEQGDSAMYLCASSLHNADNEQYFGPGTRLTVT.

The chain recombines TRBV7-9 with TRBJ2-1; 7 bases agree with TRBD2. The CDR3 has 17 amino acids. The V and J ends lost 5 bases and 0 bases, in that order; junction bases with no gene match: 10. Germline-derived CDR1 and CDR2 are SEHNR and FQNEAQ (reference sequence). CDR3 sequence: CASSPKAAGISYNEQFF. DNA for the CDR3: TGTGCCAGCAGCCCGAAAGCAGCGGGAATCTCCTACAATGAGCAGTTCTTC.

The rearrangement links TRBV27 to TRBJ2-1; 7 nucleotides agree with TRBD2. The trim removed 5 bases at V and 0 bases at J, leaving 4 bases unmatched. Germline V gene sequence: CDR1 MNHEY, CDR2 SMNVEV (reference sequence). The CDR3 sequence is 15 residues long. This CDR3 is CASSTSGDSYNEQFF. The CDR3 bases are TGTGCCAGCAGTACCAGCGGGGACTCCTACAATGAGCAGTTCTTC.

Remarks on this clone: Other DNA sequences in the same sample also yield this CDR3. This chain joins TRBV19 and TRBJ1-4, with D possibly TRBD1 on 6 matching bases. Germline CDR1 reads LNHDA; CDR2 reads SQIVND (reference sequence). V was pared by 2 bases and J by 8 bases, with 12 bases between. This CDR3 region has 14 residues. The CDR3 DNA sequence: TGTGCCAGTAGTATAAGGGACACGGGAGAAAAACTGTTTTTT. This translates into CASSIRDTGEKLFF.

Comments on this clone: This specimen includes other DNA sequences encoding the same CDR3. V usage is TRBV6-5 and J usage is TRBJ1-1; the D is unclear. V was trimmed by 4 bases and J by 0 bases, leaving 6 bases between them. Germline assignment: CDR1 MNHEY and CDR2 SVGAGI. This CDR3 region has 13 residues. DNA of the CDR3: TGTGCCAGCAGTTCTGGGATGAACACTGAAGCTTTCTTT. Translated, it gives CASSSGMNTEAFF.

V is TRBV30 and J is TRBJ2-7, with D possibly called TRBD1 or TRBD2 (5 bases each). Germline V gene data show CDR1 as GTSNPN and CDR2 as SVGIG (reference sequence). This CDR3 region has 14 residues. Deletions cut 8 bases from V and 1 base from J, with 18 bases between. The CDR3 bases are TGTGCCGCCCTTCGCCGGGACGGTTCCTACGAGCAGTACTTC. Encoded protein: CAALRRDGSYEQYF.

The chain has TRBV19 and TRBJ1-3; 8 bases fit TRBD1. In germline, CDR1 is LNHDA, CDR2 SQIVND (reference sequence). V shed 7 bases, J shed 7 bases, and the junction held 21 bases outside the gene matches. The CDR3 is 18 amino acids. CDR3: CASTKGTGQTPDGNTIYF. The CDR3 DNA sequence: TGTGCCAGTACCAAAGGGACAGGCCAAACCCCCGACGGGAACACCATATATTTT.

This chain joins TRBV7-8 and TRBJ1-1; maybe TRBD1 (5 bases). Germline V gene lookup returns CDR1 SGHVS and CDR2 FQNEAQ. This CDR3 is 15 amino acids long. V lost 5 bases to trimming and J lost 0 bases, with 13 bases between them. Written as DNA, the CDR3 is TGTGCCAGCAGCACCCTGACAGTAATGAACACTGAAGCTTTCTTT. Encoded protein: CASSTLTVMNTEAFF.

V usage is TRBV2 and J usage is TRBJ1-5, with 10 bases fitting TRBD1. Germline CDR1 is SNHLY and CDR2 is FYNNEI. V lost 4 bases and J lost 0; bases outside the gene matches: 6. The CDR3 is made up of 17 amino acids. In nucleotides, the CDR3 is TGTGCCAGCAGTGGATGGACAGGGGGACTTAGCAATCAGCCCCAGCATTTT. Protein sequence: CASSGWTGGLSNQPQHF. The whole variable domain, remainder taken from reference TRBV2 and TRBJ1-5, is EPEVTQTPSHQVTQMGQEVILRCVPISNHLYFYWYRQILGQKVEFLVSFYNNEISEKSEIFDDQFSVERPDGSNFTLKIRSTKLEDSAMYFCASSGWTGGLSNQPQHFGDGTRLSIL.

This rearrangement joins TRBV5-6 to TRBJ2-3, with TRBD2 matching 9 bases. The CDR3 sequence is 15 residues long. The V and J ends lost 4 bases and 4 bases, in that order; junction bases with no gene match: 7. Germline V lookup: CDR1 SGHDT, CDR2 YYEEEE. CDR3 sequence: CASSPLAGGADTQYF. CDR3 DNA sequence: TGTGCCAGCAGCCCTTTGGCGGGGGGGGCAGATACGCAGTATTTT.

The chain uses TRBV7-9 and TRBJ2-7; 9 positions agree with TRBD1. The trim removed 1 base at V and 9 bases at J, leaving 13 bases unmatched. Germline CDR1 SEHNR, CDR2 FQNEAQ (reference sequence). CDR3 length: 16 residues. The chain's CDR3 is CASSLGAGQGSSSQYF. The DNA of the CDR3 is TGTGCCAGCAGCTTAGGGGCGGGACAGGGTTCGTCATCGCAGTACTTC.

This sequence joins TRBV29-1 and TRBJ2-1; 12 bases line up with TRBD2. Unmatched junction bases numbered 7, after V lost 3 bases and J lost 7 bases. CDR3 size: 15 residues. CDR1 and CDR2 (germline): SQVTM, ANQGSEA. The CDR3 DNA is TGCAGCGTTGAGACTAGCGGGAGTAGTACGAATGAGCAGTTCTTC. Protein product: CSVETSGSSTNEQFF.

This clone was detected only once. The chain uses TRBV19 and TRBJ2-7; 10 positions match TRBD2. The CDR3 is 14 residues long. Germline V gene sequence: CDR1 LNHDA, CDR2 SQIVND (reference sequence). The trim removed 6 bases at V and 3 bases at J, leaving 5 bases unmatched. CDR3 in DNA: TGTGCCAGTAGCTGGGCTAGCGGGAGCTACGAGCAGTACTTC. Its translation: CASSWASGSYEQYF.